This T cell receptor beta chain was identified in a study of blood T cell repertoires in COVID-19. Study-level background: Sites in the United States, Italy and Spain provided acute and convalescent COVID-19 samples. PBMCs, B-cell-depleted T cells, or T cells were the source of the cDNA or gDNA that made up the material.

The authors' processing: Researchers report that nucleated cell counts were estimated from reference gene primer amplification. Here immunoSEQ multiplex PCR was the method, and the copy in TCRdb shows in-frame clones only, minus some. V, J and clone size are those of that table, while D and trimming were read from the DNA. The top ten hold about 10% of the sample, which has 95,000 to 100,000 clones, 70% to 85% seen once. The source of this sequence is a man in his 70s with acute or convalescent COVID-19. The specimen sequenced was peripheral blood.

This CDR3 is CAWSVPLAGKLTQYF. CDR3 DNA sequence: TGTGCCTGGAGTGTCCCTCTAGCGGGCAAATTGACCCAGTACTTC. The rearrangement joins TRBV30 to TRBJ2-5, with 8 bases matching TRBD2. The CDR3 length is 15 residues. Trimming cost V 0 bases and J 7 bases; bases outside gene matches: 10. Germline V gives CDR1 GTSNPN, CDR2 SVGIG (reference sequence).